This T cell receptor beta chain was identified in a study of spatial heterogeneity in lung cancer. Study background: Among detected sequences, beta-chain ones consistently exceeded alpha-chain ones in number.

Each CDR3 protein gets one entry after TCRdb re-called the 5' RACE reads with MiXCR. The sample holds 600 to 850 distinct CDR3 sequences, 14% seen once. Note on this clonotype: What it recognizes is unknown. Within a library made for alpha chains, this beta chain is off target, and its count is uninformative.

Whole-study findings and limits: Higher tumor mutation counts went along with higher counts of expanded intratumoral alpha and beta TCRs.

Time point indicated: sample taken at primary tumor resection. Sequencing was performed on whole RNA extracted from tumor and nontumor lung tissue, or from frozen PBMC, and the material was left unsorted. Sequences were derived from lung tumor tissue, sampled at surgery. This TCR derives from a male donor with early-stage non-small cell lung cancer.

This CDR3 reads CASRQTGAYGYTF. CDR3 DNA sequence: TGTGCCAGCAGACAAACAGGGGCCTATGGCTACACCTTC. V gene TRBV6-5 combines with J gene TRBJ1-2; 7 nucleotides align to TRBD1. This CDR3 spans 13 amino acids. V lost 6 bases, J lost 4 bases, and 5 bases stayed unmatched. CDR1 is MNHEY and CDR2 is SVGAGI in the germline V gene.